This T cell receptor beta chain originates from a study of T cell responses to AZD1222 COVID-19 vaccine. Generated by immunoSEQ multiplex PCR, the TCRdb table keeps only in-frame clones and is missing some. The sample records roughly 180,000 clones, 90% to 95% being singletons. The trim removed 5 bases at V and 7 bases at J, leaving 8 bases unmatched. From germline, CDR1 is MNHEY and CDR2 SVGAGI. The CDR3 totals 15 residues. Sequenced here: peripheral blood, sampled 28 days after the second AZD1222 dose. This TCR derives from an adult who received the AZD1222 COVID-19 vaccine. The rearrangement uses TRBV6-5 and TRBJ1-5; TRBD1 matches 10 bases. For the CDR3, the DNA is TGTGCCAGCAGTCTCCGGGACAGGGGTGGGCAGCCCCAGCATTTT. Translated, it gives CASSLRDRGGQPQHF.